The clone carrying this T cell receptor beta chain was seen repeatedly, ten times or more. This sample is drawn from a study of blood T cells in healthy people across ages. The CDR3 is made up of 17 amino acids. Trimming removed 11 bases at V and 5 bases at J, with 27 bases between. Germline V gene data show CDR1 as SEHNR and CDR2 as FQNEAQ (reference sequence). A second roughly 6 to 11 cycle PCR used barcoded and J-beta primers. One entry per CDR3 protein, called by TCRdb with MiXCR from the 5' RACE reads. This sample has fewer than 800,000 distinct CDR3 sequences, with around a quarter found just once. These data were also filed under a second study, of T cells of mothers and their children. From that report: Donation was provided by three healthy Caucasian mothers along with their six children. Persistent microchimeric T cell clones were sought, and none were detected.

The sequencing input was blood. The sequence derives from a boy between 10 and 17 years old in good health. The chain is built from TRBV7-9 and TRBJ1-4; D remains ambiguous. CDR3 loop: CAVRGPGATDYNEKLFF. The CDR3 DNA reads TGTGCCGTCCGCGGCCCCGGAGCCACGGACTACAATGAAAAACTGTTTTTT.